This TCR beta chain was sequenced during a study of T cells in narcolepsy. Overall study context: Patients with NT1 or NT2 and healthy control donors were enrolled.

Findings and limits, study-wide: Autoreactive clone sequences were missing from some blood memory CD4+ repertoires. Blood of same and different patients, but not healthy controls, reportedly held recurring autoreactive clonotypes. HCRT-specific and TRIB2-specific autoreactive clonotypes appeared among same-patient CSF and blood CD4+ clonotypes.

Assay used: immunoSEQ multiplex PCR; TCRdb lists only in-frame clones, some missing. Of about 32,000 clones in the sample, roughly four fifths were seen once. Comment on this clone: Its antigen is not known.

The CDR3 is made up of 17 amino acids. CDR1 and CDR2 from the germline V gene are MDHEN and SYDVKM. Trimming stripped 5 bases from V and 1 base from J, with 20 bases between. The chain links TRBV28 to TRBJ1-2; weak D call: TRBD1 (6 bases). This receptor was taken from a human donor in good health. The sequenced material came from memory (CD45RA-) CD4+ T cells from blood. The CDR3 bases are TGTGCCAGCAGTCCTTTCCGGAGGGGCAGGGGTAACTATGGCTACACCTTC. Protein product: CASSPFRRGRGNYGYTF.